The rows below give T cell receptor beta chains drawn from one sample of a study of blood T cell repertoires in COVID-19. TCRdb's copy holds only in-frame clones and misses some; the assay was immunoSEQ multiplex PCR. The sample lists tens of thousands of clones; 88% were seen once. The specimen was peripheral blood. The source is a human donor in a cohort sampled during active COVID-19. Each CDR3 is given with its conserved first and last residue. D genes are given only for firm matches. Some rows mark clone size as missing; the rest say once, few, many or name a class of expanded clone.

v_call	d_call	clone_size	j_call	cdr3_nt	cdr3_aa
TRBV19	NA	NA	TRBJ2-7	TGTGCCAGTAGTACTTCGGGAGGGGGCGGCTACGAGCAGTACTTC	CASSTSGGGGYEQYF
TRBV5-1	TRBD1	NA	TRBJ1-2	TGCGCCAGCAGCTTCGGCGACAGGGGTAACTATGGCTACACCTTC	CASSFGDRGNYGYTF
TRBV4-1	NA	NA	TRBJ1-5	TGCGCCAGCAGCCAAGATGGTTGGGAGGGCCAGCCCCAGCATTTT	CASSQDGWEGQPQHF
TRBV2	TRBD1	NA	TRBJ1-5	TGTGCCAGCAGCCTATTGGCAGGGGGTCTTTTGCAGCCCCAGCATTTT	CASSLLAGGLLQPQHF
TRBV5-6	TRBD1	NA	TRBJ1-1	TGTGCCAGCAGTATGGGGTGGTGGACAGGGAACACTGAAGCTTTCTTT	CASSMGWWTGNTEAFF
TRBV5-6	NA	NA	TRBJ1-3	TGTGCCAGCAGCTCCCGACTCTCACACTCTGGAAACACCATATATTTT	CASSSRLSHSGNTIYF
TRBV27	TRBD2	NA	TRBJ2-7	TGTGCCAGCAGTTTAGCTAGCGGCTACGAGCAGTACTTC	CASSLASGYEQYF
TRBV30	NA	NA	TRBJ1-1	TGTGCCTGGAGTGTGACAGGAGACACTGAAGCTTTCTTT	CAWSVTGDTEAFF
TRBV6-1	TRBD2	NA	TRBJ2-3	TGTGCCAGCAGTGTTCGGAGCGGGGGGGCCCCAGATACGCAGTATTTT	CASSVRSGGAPDTQYF
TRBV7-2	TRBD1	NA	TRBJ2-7	TGTGCCAGCAGCTTAGGGACAGGTTCCCCCTACGAGCAGTACTTC	CASSLGTGSPYEQYF
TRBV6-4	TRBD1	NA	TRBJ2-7	TGTGCCAGCAGTGCCTCAGGGGGACAGGGGGCTCAAAAGTCCTACGAGCAGTACTTC	CASSASGGQGAQKSYEQYF
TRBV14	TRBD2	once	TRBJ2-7	TGTGCCAGCAGCCAAGTAAAATATCTAGCGGGAGAGGAGGAGTACTTC	CASSQVKYLAGEEEYF
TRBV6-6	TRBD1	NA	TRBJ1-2	TGTGCCAGCAGACCCGGGACAGGGGGTAACTATGGCTACACCTTC	CASRPGTGGNYGYTF
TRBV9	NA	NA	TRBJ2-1	TGTGCCAGCAGCCCCCCGGCCCGGCGGAATGAGCAGTTCTTC	CASSPPARRNEQFF
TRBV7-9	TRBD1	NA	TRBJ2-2	TGTGCCAGCAGCTCAGGGACAGGGAGGTACACCGGGGAGCTGTTTTTT	CASSSGTGRYTGELFF
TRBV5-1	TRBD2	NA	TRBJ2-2	TGCGCCAGCAGCAAACTAGCGGGAGTCGACGGGGAGCTGTTTTTT	CASSKLAGVDGELFF
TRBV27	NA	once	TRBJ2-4	TGTGCCAGCAGTTCCCCGGGAAGGGTGCAAAACATTCAGTACTTC	CASSSPGRVQNIQYF
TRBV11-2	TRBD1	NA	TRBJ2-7	TGTGCCAGCAGCTTAGGGGTGACAGGGCCAGGGGTGAACGAGCAGTACTTC	CASSLGVTGPGVNEQYF
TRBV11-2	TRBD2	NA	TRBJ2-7	TGTGCCAGCAGCTTAGGATCTAGCGGGAACTACGAGCAGTACTTC	CASSLGSSGNYEQYF
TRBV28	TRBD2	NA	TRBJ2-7	TGTGCCGCGGGAGGACTCGAGCAGTACTTC	CAAGGLEQYF
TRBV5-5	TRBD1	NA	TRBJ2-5	TGTGCCAGCAGCTCGGACAGGGGAGACGAGACCCAGTACTTC	CASSSDRGDETQYF
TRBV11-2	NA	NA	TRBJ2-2	TGTGCCAGCAGCTTAGACCGCCGAGCGAACACCGGGGAGCTGTTTTTT	CASSLDRRANTGELFF
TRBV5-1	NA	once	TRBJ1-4	TGCGCCAGCAGCCCCGGGGGGGCTAATGAAAAACTGTTTTTT	CASSPGGANEKLFF
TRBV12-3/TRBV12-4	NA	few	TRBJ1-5	TGTGCCAGCAGTTCCCCCCTAGGGGCCCAGCATTTT	CASSSPLGAQHF
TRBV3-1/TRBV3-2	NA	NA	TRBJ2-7	TGTGCCAGCAGCCAAGATCCGGGGGACGAGCAGTACTTC	CASSQDPGDEQYF
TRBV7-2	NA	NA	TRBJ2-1	TGTGCCAGCAACCGGGGGAGCCCCAGGAATGAGCAGTTCTTC	CASNRGSPRNEQFF
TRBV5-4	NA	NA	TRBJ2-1	TGTGCCAGCAGCTCATACAATGAGCAGTTCTTC	CASSSYNEQFF
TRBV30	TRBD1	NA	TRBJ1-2	TGTGCCTGGGGCGACAGGGCCCTCCTAACTGGGGGCTACACCTTC	CAWGDRALLTGGYTF
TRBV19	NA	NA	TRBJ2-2	TGTGCCACCAGGGGTCTTGGCCCCGGGGAGCTGTTTTTT	CATRGLGPGELFF
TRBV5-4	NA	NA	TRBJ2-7	TGTGCCAGCAGTGGTAGCCCCGACGACTCCTACGAGCAGTACTTC	CASSGSPDDSYEQYF
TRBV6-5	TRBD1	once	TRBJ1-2	TGTGCCAGCAGTCAAACAGGGGGCTATGGCTACACCTTC	CASSQTGGYGYTF
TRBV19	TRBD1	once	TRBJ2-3	TGTGCCAGCAACAGGGGAACTAGCACAGATACGCAGTATTTT	CASNRGTSTDTQYF
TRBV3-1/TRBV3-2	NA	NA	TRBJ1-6	TGTGCCAGCAGCCAAGATTTCAGTCCGTGTGGTCCCCTCCACTTT	CASSQDFSPCGPLHF
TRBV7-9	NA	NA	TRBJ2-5	TGTGCCAGCAGCGGGACTCCCCCAGGGACCCAGTACTTC	CASSGTPPGTQYF
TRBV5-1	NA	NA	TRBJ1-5	TGCGCCAGCCGGATCTCGGACGGACTAAATCAGCCCCAGCATTTT	CASRISDGLNQPQHF
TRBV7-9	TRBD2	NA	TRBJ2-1	TGTGCCAGCAGCTCGGGACTAGCGGGAGCACGCACCGAGCAGTTCTTC	CASSSGLAGARTEQFF
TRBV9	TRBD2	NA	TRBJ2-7	TGTGCCAGCAATAGGGCGGGAGGCACTTACGAGCAGTACTTC	CASNRAGGTYEQYF
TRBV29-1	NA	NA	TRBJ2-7	TGCAGCGTTCTTGATCGAGCGAGAAACGAGCAGTACTTC	CSVLDRARNEQYF
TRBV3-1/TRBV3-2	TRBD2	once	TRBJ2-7	TGTGCCAGCAGCCGGCTAGCGGGAGGCGTCTACGAGCAGTACTTC	CASSRLAGGVYEQYF
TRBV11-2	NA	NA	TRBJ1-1	TGTGCCAGCAGCTTAGAGGGGGCCGGGACAGAAGCTTTCTTT	CASSLEGAGTEAFF
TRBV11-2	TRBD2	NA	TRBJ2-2	TGTGCCAGCAGCCCAACACGTGGTAGCGGGGGCCCAACCGGGGAGCTGTTTTTT	CASSPTRGSGGPTGELFF